The text below deals with one T cell receptor (beta chain). Its antigen is undetermined. The CDR3 runs 13 residues. The germline CDR1 and CDR2 sequences are SGHTA and FQGTGA. The V end lost 3 bases, the J end lost 6 bases, and 12 bases lay between the germline ends. The data derive from a study of persistence of HIV-infected CD4 T cells. The libraries were made with immunoSEQ version 4 in survey mode. The method was immunoSEQ multiplex PCR; TCRdb's version includes in-frame clones alone and lacks a portion of them. The table records 44,000 or so clones, 80% to 95% of them present only once. Study-level points and caveats: Antigen-responding cells were enriched for degenerate expanded CDR3beta sequences.

Anti-CD3/anti-CD28 beads served as a nonspecific positive control stimulus. Sorting selected CD4+ T cells upregulating both CD40 ligand and CD69. The material sequenced was CD4+ T cells sorted from PBMCs after 18-hour stimulation, taken from a patient who received antiretroviral therapy. The clonotype originates from an adult man with HIV who was CMV-seropositive. The gene calls are TRBV7-3 and TRBJ2-7; D might be TRBD2 (5 bases). This CDR3 is CASSFEGGREQYF. CDR3 nucleotides: TGTGCCAGCAGCTTCGAAGGCGGGCGCGAGCAGTACTTC.